A selection of T cell receptor beta chains follows, all from one sample in a study of regulatory T cells in long-lasting Graves disease. Via MiXCR, TCRdb re-called the multiplex PCR reads, giving one row per CDR3 protein. The repertoire includes about 530,000 distinct CDR3 sequences, 15% to 20% of them detected once, and approximately 25% sits in the top ten. The data were also submitted as part of a second study, on T cells in Graves' hyperthyroidism and ophthalmopathy.

Sequenced material: peripheral blood mononuclear cells (PBMCs), taken at new diagnosis, from a patient treated with antithyroid drugs. The receptors were gathered from a woman aged 40 to 65 with Graves disease. Both conserved end residues are part of each CDR3. Each record gives: J gene, clone size, D gene, V gene, CDR3 protein, CDR3 DNA. D genes are given only for firm matches. Rows may omit the clone size; those that give it use once, few, many or a size class.

>TRBJ1-1|many|.|TRBV7-3
CASSLRGVNPEAFF
TGTGCCAGCAGCTTAAGGGGGGTCAACCCTGAAGCTTTCTTT
>TRBJ1-1|many|.|TRBV5-4
CASSVGHWGAWNTEAFF
TGTGCCAGCAGCGTGGGACATTGGGGGGCATGGAACACTGAAGCTTTCTTT
>TRBJ2-5|many|.|TRBV10-3
CAKRRETQYF
TGTGCCAAGAGGCGGGAGACCCAGTACTTC
>TRBJ2-5|.|TRBD1|TRBV7-2
CASSMLQGVGQETQYF
TGTGCCAGCAGCATGCTACAGGGGGTAGGGCAAGAGACCCAGTACTTC
>TRBJ1-1|many|.|TRBV6-5
CASSWNLNTEAFF
TGTGCCAGCAGTTGGAACCTGAACACTGAAGCTTTCTTT
>TRBJ1-2|many|.|TRBV12-3/TRBV12-4
CASSSGMVGYTF
TGTGCCAGCAGTTCAGGGATGGTAGGCTACACCTTC
>TRBJ1-2|few|TRBD1|TRBV29-1
CSVSKQGARGYTF
TGCAGCGTTAGCAAGCAGGGGGCTCGGGGCTACACCTTC
>TRBJ1-6|.|TRBD1|TRBV10-3
CAISELGTGVSPLHF
TGTGCCATCAGTGAGTTGGGGACAGGGGTCTCACCCCTCCACTTT
>TRBJ1-6|many|TRBD1|TRBV11-2
CASSLFQGGNSPLHF
TGTGCCAGCAGCTTATTCCAGGGGGGGAATTCACCCCTCCACTTT
>TRBJ2-7|.|.|TRBV7-8
CASSSPLRGEEQYF
TGTGCCAGCAGCTCCCCTCTAAGGGGCGAAGAGCAGTACTTC
>TRBJ1-6|.|TRBD1|TRBV7-3
CASSPQGGYNSPLHF
TGTGCCAGCAGCCCACAGGGGGGTTATAATTCACCCCTCCACTTT
>TRBJ2-5|.|TRBD1|TRBV7-9
CASSAGQGFETQYF
TGTGCCAGCAGCGCAGGACAGGGGTTCGAGACCCAGTACTTC
>TRBJ2-5|.|TRBD2|TRBV7-9
CAGDQLGGAKTQYF
TGTGCCGGCGACCAACTCGGGGGGGCGAAGACCCAGTACTTC
>TRBJ2-2|.|.|TRBV20-1
CSAHHQRAGELFF
TGCAGTGCCCACCACCAACGGGCCGGGGAGCTGTTTTTT
>TRBJ1-4|many|.|TRBV18
CASSRGTSEKLFF
TGTGCCAGCTCTCGAGGGACATCGGAAAAACTGTTTTTT
>TRBJ2-5|.|TRBD2|TRBV28
CASSKKGPGLAGTGTQYF
TGTGCCAGCAGTAAGAAAGGCCCCGGACTAGCGGGGACAGGGACCCAGTACTTC
>TRBJ1-1|many|.|TRBV7-9
CASSHMGGASNTEAFF
TGTGCCAGCAGCCACATGGGGGGGGCTTCGAACACTGAAGCTTTCTTT
>TRBJ2-5|few|TRBD1|TRBV2
CASRRGTGEETQYF
TGTGCCAGCCGGAGGGGGACAGGGGAAGAGACCCAGTACTTC
>TRBJ2-1|many|.|TRBV7-9
CADGADGNEQFF
TGTGCCGACGGAGCGGATGGTAATGAGCAGTTCTTC
>TRBJ1-5|few|.|TRBV2
CASSEVSQNQPQHF
TGTGCCAGCAGTGAAGTGTCACAGAATCAGCCCCAGCATTTT